This T cell receptor (beta chain) originates from a study of blood T cell repertoires in COVID-19. Sequencing was performed with immunoSEQ multiplex PCR; in TCRdb, only in-frame clones are kept and a portion is missing. This table has some 150,000 clones, more than 65% appearing once. The TCR comes from a woman aged 50 to 60 with acute or convalescent COVID-19. The sample was peripheral blood.

CDR3: CASSLDPAGLYEQYF. The CDR3 DNA is TGCGCCAGCAGCTTGGATCCAGCGGGATTATACGAGCAGTACTTC. The V and J genes are TRBV5-1 and TRBJ2-7, with 7 bases identical to TRBD2. Germline loops: CDR1 SGHRS, CDR2 YFSETQ. The trim removed 0 bases at V and 4 bases at J, leaving 7 bases unmatched. The CDR3 runs to 15 residues.